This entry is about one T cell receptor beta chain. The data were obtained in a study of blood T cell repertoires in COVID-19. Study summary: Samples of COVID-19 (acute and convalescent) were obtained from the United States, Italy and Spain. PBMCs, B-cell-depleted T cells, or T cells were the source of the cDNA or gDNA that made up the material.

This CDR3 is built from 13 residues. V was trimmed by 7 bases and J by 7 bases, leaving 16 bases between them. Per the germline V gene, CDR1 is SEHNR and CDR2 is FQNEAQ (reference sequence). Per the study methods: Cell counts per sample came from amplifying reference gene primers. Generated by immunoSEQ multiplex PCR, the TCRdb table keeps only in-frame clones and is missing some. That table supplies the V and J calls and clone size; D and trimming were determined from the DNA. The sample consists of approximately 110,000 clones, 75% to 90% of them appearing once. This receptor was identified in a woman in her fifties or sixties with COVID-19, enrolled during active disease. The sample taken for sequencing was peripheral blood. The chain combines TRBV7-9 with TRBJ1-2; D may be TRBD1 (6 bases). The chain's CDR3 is CASTLGGARGYTF. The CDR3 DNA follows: TGTGCCAGCACCCTAGGGGGGGCGCGTGGCTACACCTTC.